The 24 T cell receptor beta chains below were found in one sample sequenced in a study of a mutant IDH1 vaccine in newly diagnosed glioma. The protocol was immunoSEQ multiplex PCR, while the TCRdb copy is restricted to in-frame clones and leaves out a portion. The table shows tens of thousands of clones, with approximately 86% occurring only once. Time point specified: week 5, during vaccination. In the vaccine, a single dose held 300 ug of the mutant IDH1 20-mer peptide, along with topical imiquimod. No cognate antigen is known for these TCRs. The sample in question was PBMCs, obtained from a glioma patient whose treatment included an IDH1 peptide vaccine. These receptor sequences come from a woman between 18 and 29 years old with glioma. Some clones in this sample may be carry-over from other donors' samples.

The chain recombines TRBV10-3 with TRBJ2-1, with 11 bases fitting TRBD2. The germline gives CDR1 ENHRY, CDR2 SYGVKD. CDR3 size: 17 residues. Trimming removed 6 bases from V and 4 bases from J; junction bases left unmatched: 11. CDR3 in DNA: TGTGCCATCAGCTCCCCCTCCGGGACTAGCGGTTACAATGAGCAGTTCTTC. It encodes CAISSPSGTSGYNEQFF.

Comments on this clone: This sample also contains other DNA sequences that code for the same CDR3. The chain couples TRBV30 to TRBJ1-1; D not certain. V lost 2 bases and J 1 base, leaving 5 bases between the germline ends. CDR1 is GTSNPN and CDR2 is SVGIG in the germline V gene (reference sequence). This CDR3 spans 12 amino acids. The CDR3 coding sequence is TGTGCCTGGAGTCCTGGGAACACTGAAGCTTTCTTT. This gives the protein CAWSPGNTEAFF.

This clone was detected a few times. The gene calls are TRBV6-1 and TRBJ1-5, with 8 bases that match TRBD1. The CDR3 consists of 13 residues. The germline V gene encodes CDR1 MNHNS and CDR2 SASEGT. The ends lost 6 bases at V and 8 bases at J; junction bases unmatched: 6. CDR3 sequence (DNA): TGTGCCAGCAGATACAACAGGGGGGAGCCCCAGCATTTT. Its translation is CASRYNRGEPQHF.

This clone came up once. Here the CDR3 reads CASSRARGPKNIQYF. CDR3 bases: TGTGCCAGCAGTAGAGCCAGGGGTCCCAAAAACATTCAGTACTTC. The J gene is TRBJ2-4, the V gene TRBV27; D is possibly TRBD1 (6 bases). The CDR3 is 15 residues long. Germline V gene sequence: CDR1 MNHEY, CDR2 SMNVEV (reference sequence). V dropped 5 bases and J dropped 2 bases, with 13 bases sitting between them.

In this sample, this clone turned up a few times. This sequence joins TRBV5-4 and TRBJ2-2; D is uncertain. Trimming took off 0 bases at V and 7 bases at J, with 16 bases between the two ends. The CDR3 spans 16 residues. CDR1 and CDR2 from the germline V gene are SGHNT and YYREEE (reference sequence). The DNA of the CDR3 is TGTGCCAGCAGCTTGGACGCGCGGATGGCCGGCGGGGAGCTGTTTTTT. Protein: CASSLDARMAGGELFF.

The V gene is TRBV6-5, the J gene TRBJ2-7; possible D gene TRBD1, 6 bases. Germline assignment: CDR1 MNHEY and CDR2 SVGAGI. This CDR3 region has 15 residues. With 0 bases removed from V and 4 bases from J, the gap between germline ends came to 13 bases. The chain's CDR3 is CASSYSVGQLYEQYF. The CDR3 DNA follows: TGTGCCAGCAGTTACTCGGTAGGACAGCTTTACGAGCAGTACTTC.

This clone was seen a handful of times. The rearrangement uses TRBV2 and TRBJ1-2; maybe TRBD1 (6 bases). The ends were cut back, 2 bases at V and 6 bases at J, with 16 bases in the middle. CDR1 and CDR2 (germline): SNHLY, FYNNEI. The CDR3 is made up of 15 amino acids. The CDR3 DNA sequence: TGTGCCAGCAGTGAAATGACAGGCCTGAGAGATGGCTACACCTTC. Its translation is CASSEMTGLRDGYTF.

The J gene is TRBJ2-7, the V gene TRBV7-9; D might be TRBD2 (6 bases). Per the germline V gene, CDR1 is SEHNR and CDR2 is FQNEAQ (reference sequence). The CDR3 sequence is 16 residues long. V shed 5 bases and J shed 6 bases, with 23 bases lying between them. Written as DNA, the CDR3 is TGTGCCAGCAGCCCCACGGCTGTTGCGGGAACGGGCGAGCAGTACTTC. Encoded protein: CASSPTAVAGTGEQYF.

This clone was seen just once. The chain joins TRBV10-3 to TRBJ2-7; the D gene is possibly TRBD1 (6 bases). The CDR3 sequence is 12 residues long. Trimming removed 5 bases from V and 5 bases from J, with 10 bases in between. Germline lookup yields CDR1 ENHRY and CDR2 SYGVKD. The CDR3 region is CAISQGTDEQYF. The CDR3 nucleotides are TGTGCCATCAGTCAGGGGACCGACGAGCAGTACTTC.

J is TRBJ2-1 and V is TRBV5-4, with TRBD2 matching over 10 bases. The J segment lost 8 bases and the V segment lost 0 bases, leaving 8 bases of the junction unmatched. The CDR3 is 16 amino acids. The germline V gene encodes CDR1 SGHNT and CDR2 YYREEE (reference sequence). CDR3 sequence reads: CASSLGGTSALDEQFF. In nucleotides, the CDR3 is TGTGCCAGCAGCTTGGGTGGGACTAGCGCGCTCGATGAGCAGTTCTTC. The full variable domain, its missing parts supplied by reference TRBV5-4 and TRBJ2-1, is ETGVTQSPTHLIKTRGQQVTLRCSSQSGHNTVSWYQQALGQGPQFIFQYYREEENGRGNFPPRFSGLQFPNYSSELNVNALELDDSALYLCASSLGGTSALDEQFFGPGTRLTVL.

The chain is built from TRBV5-8 and TRBJ2-5; 7 bases align to TRBD2. Germline values: CDR1 SGHTS, CDR2 YDEGEE. There are 18 residues in the CDR3. Germline trimming cut 2 bases from V and 4 bases from J; bases unmatched to any gene: 17. CDR3 coding DNA: TGTGCCAGCAGCTTCCAGTTTGAGCTAGCGGAGGGAGGAGAGACCCAGTACTTC. Encoded protein: CASSFQFELAEGGETQYF.

The chain joins TRBV4-3 to TRBJ1-1; TRBD1 is a possible D gene (6 bases). The V gene lost 0 bases and the J gene lost 6 bases, with 14 bases spanning the gap. Germline values: CDR1 LGHNA, CDR2 YSLEER. The CDR3 extends over 15 amino acids. DNA for the CDR3: TGCGCCAGCAGCCAAGATATTGGGGGGCCCCCTGAAGCTTTCTTT. Protein sequence: CASSQDIGGPPEAFF.

CDR3 protein: CASSSGQGRETQYF. The CDR3 DNA reads as TGTGCCAGCAGCTCGGGACAGGGACGAGAGACCCAGTACTTC. The V gene is TRBV7-9, the J gene TRBJ2-5; TRBD1 matches 9 bases. There are 14 residues in the CDR3. Germline CDR1 SEHNR, CDR2 FQNEAQ (reference sequence). Trimming at V came to 4 bases and at J to 4 bases, leaving 4 bases not matched to a gene.

This clone was observed a handful of times. The genes are TRBV2 and TRBJ1-1, with a weak D call TRBD1 (5 bases). The CDR3 loop spans 10 amino acids. Trimming left V 8 bases short and J 7 bases short, with 8 bases between. Germline V CDR1 and CDR2: SNHLY, FYNNEI. The CDR3 is CASQRGEAFF. In nucleotides, the CDR3 is TGTGCCAGCCAAAGGGGTGAAGCTTTCTTT.

The chain joins TRBV7-2 to TRBJ1-5; perhaps TRBD1 as D (5 bases). Looked up from germline, CDR1 is SGHTA and CDR2 is FQGNSA. The CDR3 extends over 15 amino acids. Trimming removed 5 bases from V and 3 bases from J, with 14 bases in between. In nucleotides, the CDR3 is TGTGCCAGCAGCCTATTTTGGGGCACCAATCAGCCCCAGCATTTT. Translating it yields CASSLFWGTNQPQHF.

With respect to this clone: Other DNA sequences from this sample encode an identical CDR3 as well. The chain links TRBV10-3 to TRBJ2-7, with TRBD1 matching 8 bases. The junction had 7 bases not matched to a gene; V was cut back by 9 bases and J by 3 bases. Looked up from germline, CDR1 is ENHRY and CDR2 is SYGVKD. CDR3 length: 13 amino acids. CDR3 amino acids: CAMKDRGNYEQYF. In nucleotides, the CDR3 is TGTGCCATGAAAGACAGGGGAAACTACGAGCAGTACTTC.

The CDR3 protein is CASHRTNNRGRDTEAFF. CDR3 in DNA: TGTGCCAGCCATAGAACGAACAACAGGGGGCGGGACACTGAAGCTTTCTTT. The J gene is TRBJ1-1, the V gene TRBV2; 9 bases line up with TRBD1. In germline, CDR1 is SNHLY, CDR2 FYNNEI. With 8 bases clipped from V and 3 bases from J, the junction kept 16 bases outside the gene matches. CDR3 size: 17 residues.

The chain uses TRBV18 and TRBJ2-7, with a possible D match to TRBD1 (6 bases). Trimming removed 1 base at V and 3 bases at J, with 10 bases between. This CDR3 contains 14 residues. In germline, CDR1 is KGHSH, CDR2 LQKENI. CDR3 in amino acids: CASSPLPGDYEQYF. The CDR3 DNA follows: TGTGCCAGCTCACCACTTCCAGGGGACTACGAGCAGTACTTC.

The rearrangement links TRBV10-3 to TRBJ2-1; a weak D match, TRBD2 (6 bases). CDR3 length equals 17 residues. Trimming removed 2 bases at V and 5 bases at J, with 19 bases between. Germline V gene data show CDR1 as ENHRY and CDR2 as SYGVKD. The CDR3 bases are TGTGCCATCAGTGAGCCGGGGGAGGCTAGCATCGACAATGAGCAGTTCTTC. Protein product: CAISEPGEASIDNEQFF.

Only one count was recorded for this clone. This chain links TRBV7-9 with TRBJ1-1; 7 bases match TRBD1. In germline, CDR1 is SEHNR, CDR2 FQNEAQ (reference sequence). The ends lost 0 bases at V and 1 base at J; junction bases unmatched: 2. The length of the CDR3 is 15 residues. CDR3 DNA sequence: TGTGCCAGCAGCTTAGCGGACAGGAGGAACACTGAAGCTTTCTTT. It yields the protein CASSLADRRNTEAFF.

V is TRBV29-1 and J is TRBJ1-1; D is undetermined. The CDR3 is made up of 12 amino acids. V lost 3 bases, J lost 8 bases, and 13 bases lay in between. The germline V gene encodes CDR1 SQVTM and CDR2 ANQGSEA. The DNA of the CDR3 is TGCAGCGTTGACAACAGAGGAGTCGAAGCTTTCTTT. This translates into CSVDNRGVEAFF.

This chain uses TRBV27 with TRBJ2-1; either TRBD1 or TRBD2 may supply D (5 bases each). The length of the CDR3 is 11 residues. Germline V gene data show CDR1 as MNHEY and CDR2 as SMNVEV (reference sequence). V lost 4 bases and J 12 bases, leaving 10 bases between the germline ends. CDR3 nucleotide sequence: TGTGCCAGCAGTTCCTTCGGGACGCAGTTCTTC. This gives the protein CASSSFGTQFF.

The chain is built from TRBV19 and TRBJ1-1, with D possibly being TRBD1 (5 bases). V lost 8 bases and J 0 bases, leaving 10 bases between the germline ends. Germline CDR1 reads LNHDA; CDR2 reads SQIVND (reference sequence). CDR3 length equals 13 residues. This CDR3 is CASLGTVNTEAFF. The CDR3 DNA is TGTGCCAGTTTAGGGACGGTGAACACTGAAGCTTTCTTT.

There are a few counts of this clone. The chain links TRBV5-1 to TRBJ1-6; TRBD1 matches at 8 bases. Losses at the gene ends were 0 bases for V and 7 bases for J; bases not matched to a gene: 3. The CDR3 consists of 15 residues. Germline V CDR1 and CDR2: SGHRS, YFSETQ. The CDR3 spells CASSLAHRGNSPLHF. CDR3 DNA: TGCGCCAGCAGCTTGGCCCACAGGGGGAATTCACCCCTCCACTTT.